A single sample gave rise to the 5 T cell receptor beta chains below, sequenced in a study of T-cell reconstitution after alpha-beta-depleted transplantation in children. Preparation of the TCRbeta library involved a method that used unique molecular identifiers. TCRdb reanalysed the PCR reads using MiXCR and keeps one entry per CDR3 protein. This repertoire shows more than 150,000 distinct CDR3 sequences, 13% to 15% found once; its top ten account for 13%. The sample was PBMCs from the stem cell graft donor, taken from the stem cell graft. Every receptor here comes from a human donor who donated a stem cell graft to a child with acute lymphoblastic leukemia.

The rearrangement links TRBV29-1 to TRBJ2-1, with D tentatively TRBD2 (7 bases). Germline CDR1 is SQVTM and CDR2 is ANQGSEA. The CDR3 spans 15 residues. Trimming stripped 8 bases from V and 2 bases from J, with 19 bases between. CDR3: CSTRGGGGAYNEQFF. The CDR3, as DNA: TGCAGCACCCGAGGCGGGGGCGGGGCCTACAATGAGCAGTTCTTC.

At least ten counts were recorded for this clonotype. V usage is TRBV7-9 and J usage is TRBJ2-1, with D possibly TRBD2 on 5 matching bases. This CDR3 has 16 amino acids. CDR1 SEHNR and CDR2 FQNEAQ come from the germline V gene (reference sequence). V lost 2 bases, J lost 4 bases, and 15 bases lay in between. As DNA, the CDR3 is TGTGCCAGCAGCTTACACCTCCGGGAACCTTACAATGAGCAGTTCTTC. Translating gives CASSLHLREPYNEQFF.

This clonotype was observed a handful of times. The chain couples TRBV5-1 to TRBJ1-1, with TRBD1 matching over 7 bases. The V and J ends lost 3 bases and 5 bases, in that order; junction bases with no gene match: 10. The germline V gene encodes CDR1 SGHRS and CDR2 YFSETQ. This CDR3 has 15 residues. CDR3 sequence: CASSWEDRPRTEAFF. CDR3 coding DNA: TGCGCCAGCAGCTGGGAGGACAGGCCGAGAACTGAAGCTTTCTTT.

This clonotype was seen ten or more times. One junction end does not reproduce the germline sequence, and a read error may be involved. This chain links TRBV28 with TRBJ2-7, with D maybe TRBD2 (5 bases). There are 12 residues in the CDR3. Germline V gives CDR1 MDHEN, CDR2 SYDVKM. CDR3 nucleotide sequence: TGTGCCAGCAGTTTACGATCAGGAGAGGGAGACTTC. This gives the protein CASSLRSGEGDF.

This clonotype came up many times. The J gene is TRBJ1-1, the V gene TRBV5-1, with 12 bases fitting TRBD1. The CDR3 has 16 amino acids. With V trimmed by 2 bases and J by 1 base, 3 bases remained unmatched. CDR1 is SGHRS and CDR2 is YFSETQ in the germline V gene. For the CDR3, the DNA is TGCGCCAGCAGCTTAATGGGACAGGGGGCGAACACTGAAGCTTTCTTT. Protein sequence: CASSLMGQGANTEAFF.